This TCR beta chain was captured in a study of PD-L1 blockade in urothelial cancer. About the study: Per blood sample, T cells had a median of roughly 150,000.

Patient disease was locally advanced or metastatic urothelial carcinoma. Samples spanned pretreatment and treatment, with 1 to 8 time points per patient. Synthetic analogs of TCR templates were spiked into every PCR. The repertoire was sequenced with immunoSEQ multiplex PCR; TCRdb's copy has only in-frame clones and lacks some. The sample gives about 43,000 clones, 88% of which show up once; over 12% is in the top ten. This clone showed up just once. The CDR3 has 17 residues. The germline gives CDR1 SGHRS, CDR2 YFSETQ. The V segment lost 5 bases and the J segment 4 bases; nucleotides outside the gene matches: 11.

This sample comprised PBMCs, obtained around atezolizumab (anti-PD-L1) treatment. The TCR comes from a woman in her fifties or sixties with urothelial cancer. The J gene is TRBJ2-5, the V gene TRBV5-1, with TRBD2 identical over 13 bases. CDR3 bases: TGCGCCAGCAGTACCGGACTAGCGGGAGAATGGGGAGAGACCCAGTACTTC. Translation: CASSTGLAGEWGETQYF. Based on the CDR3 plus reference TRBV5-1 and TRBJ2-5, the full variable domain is KAGVTQTPRYLIKTRGQQVTLSCSPISGHRSVSWYQQTPGQGLQFLFEYFSETQRNKGNFPGRFSGRQFSNSRSEMNVSTLELGDSALYLCASSTGLAGEWGETQYFGPGTRLLVL.